This TCR beta chain was found in a study of molecular identifiers for immune sequencing clone quantification. Findings of the study overall: Clones above 20 RNA copies held over 98% of effector molecules, under 1% in naive cells.

The authors gated naive CD8 T cells as CD8+CD4-CCR7+CD45RA+ for sorting. Each CDR3 protein is one row after TCRdb ran MiXCR on the PCR reads. The sample gives more than 60,000 distinct CDR3 sequences, roughly 17% of which show up once; 1.3% to 1.5% is in the top ten. This clonotype was detected ten times or more. Its antigen is not known. There are 16 residues in the CDR3. The germline V gene encodes CDR1 LGHNT and CDR2 FRNRAP. The ends were cut back, 0 bases at V and 4 bases at J, with 16 bases in the middle. This clonotype originated in a human donor in good health. Some libraries in this study had Jurkat cell RNA spiked in. The gene calls are TRBV12-5 and TRBJ2-7; D ambiguous. Source material: naive CD8+ T cells from blood, with Jurkat cell RNA spiked in. Subset here: FACS-sorted CD8+CD4-CCR7+CD45RA+ naive T cells. CDR3 nucleotides: TGTGCTAGTGGTTTGGTACCCTTGGCAGGAAAATACGAGCAGTACTTC. This translates into CASGLVPLAGKYEQYF.